The source of this T cell receptor beta chain is a study of PD-1 blockade in classical Hodgkin lymphoma. General study findings and limits: Those achieving complete response showed baseline diversity like newly diagnosed patients. Nothing has yet pinned down what causes the repertoire differences, possibly disease activity or prior therapy. In CD4+ cells, TCR diversity went up significantly by C4D1, but in CD8+ cells it did not.

The assay was immunoSEQ multiplex PCR, and TCRdb's table has in-frame clones only and misses some. This table holds tens of thousands of clones, about three quarters found once. The CDR3 contains 19 residues. Regarding time point: cycle 4 day 1 (C4D1), after five to seven weeks of nivolumab. Every patient was affected by relapse after autologous stem cell transplantation, while exposure to brentuximab vedotin was not uniform. On this clone itself: Antigen unknown.

The sequencing used peripheral blood mononuclear cells (PBMCs), collected before the fourth cycle of nivolumab. The clonotype originates from a human donor with classical Hodgkin lymphoma. J is TRBJ2-5 and V is TRBV21-1; the table assigns TRBD1, which was not confirmed against the DNA. TRBV21-1 is classified as a pseudogene. CDR3 sequence reads: CASSKAREENRAIQETQYF. The CDR3, as DNA: TGTGCCAGCAGCAAAGCGCGTGAGGAAAACAGGGCGATTCAAGAGACCCAGTACTTC.